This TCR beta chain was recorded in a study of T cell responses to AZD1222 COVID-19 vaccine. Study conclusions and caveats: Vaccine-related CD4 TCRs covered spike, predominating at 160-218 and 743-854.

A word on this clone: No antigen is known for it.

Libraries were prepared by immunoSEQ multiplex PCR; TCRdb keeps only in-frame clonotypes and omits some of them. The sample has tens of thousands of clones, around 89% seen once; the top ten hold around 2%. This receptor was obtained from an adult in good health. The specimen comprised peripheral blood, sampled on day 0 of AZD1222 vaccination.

CDR3 sequence reads: CASSPPAGSSNQPQHF. DNA of the CDR3: TGTGCCAGCAGTCCCCCGGCAGGGAGTAGCAATCAGCCCCAGCATTTT. The chain combines TRBV28 with TRBJ1-5; the D gene is possibly TRBD1 (5 bases). Germline values: CDR1 MDHEN, CDR2 SYDVKM. This CDR3 region has 16 residues. Trimming removed 5 bases at V and 0 bases at J, with 14 bases between.